A single sample is the source of the 8 T cell receptor beta chains below, sequenced in a study of OX40 agonist ivuxolimab in advanced cancers. Sequencing used immunoSEQ multiplex PCR; TCRdb keeps in-frame clones, though not all of them. Altogether over 75,000 clones are present, around 87% being singletons, with the ten largest covering around 4%. The sequences come from CD4+ or CD8+ T cells sorted from blood, collected in a trial of the OX40 agonist ivuxolimab. The receptors stem from an adult with an advanced solid tumor such as melanoma, head and neck, liver or kidney cancer.

This clone was counted once. The gene calls are TRBV28 and TRBJ2-7; a weak D match, TRBD1 (6 bases). Germline lookup yields CDR1 MDHEN and CDR2 SYDVKM. Trimming pared 7 bases from V and 2 bases from J, leaving 15 bases between. The CDR3 consists of 14 residues. In DNA, the CDR3 is TGTGCCAGCAACCCTACAGGGATGGCCTACGAGCAGTACTTC. Translation gives CASNPTGMAYEQYF.

CDR3 in DNA: TGTGCCAGCAGCGTAGTGGGGGGCAGCACAGATACGCAGTATTTT. Encoded protein: CASSVVGGSTDTQYF. This chain joins TRBV9 and TRBJ2-3; D tentatively fits TRBD1 or TRBD2 (6 bases each). The V end lost 0 bases, the J end lost 0 bases, and 8 bases lay between the germline ends. CDR1 is SGDLS and CDR2 is YYNGEE in the germline V gene. The CDR3 contains 15 residues.

The chain recombines TRBV9 with TRBJ2-7, with a tentative D call TRBD1 (6 bases). V was clipped by 4 bases and J by 5 bases, with 13 bases between them. Germline assignment: CDR1 SGDLS and CDR2 YYNGEE. The CDR3 totals 13 residues. The CDR3 loop reads CASSPRGQHEQYV. The DNA for the CDR3 is TGTGCCAGCAGCCCCCGTGGACAGCACGAGCAGTACGTC.

This sequence joins TRBV9 and TRBJ2-1; 9 bases map to TRBD2. The J segment lost 6 bases and the V segment lost 4 bases, leaving 8 bases of the junction unmatched. CDR3 length: 15 amino acids. CDR1 is SGDLS, CDR2 YYNGEE, per germline. CDR3 sequence reads: CASSPTGTSLNEQFF. In DNA form, the CDR3 reads TGTGCCAGCAGCCCGACCGGGACTAGCCTCAATGAGCAGTTCTTC.

This clone was found a few times. The CDR3 loop reads CASSYTLHRLNSPLHF. DNA for the CDR3: TGTGCCAGCAGTTACACCCTACACCGATTGAATTCACCCCTCCACTTT. J is TRBJ1-6 and V is TRBV6-6, with D unclear. CDR1 and CDR2 from the germline V gene are MNHNY and SVGAGI (reference sequence). V was shortened by 2 bases and J by 7 bases, with 15 bases between the two germline ends. The CDR3 has 16 residues.

The chain joins TRBV30 to TRBJ1-5; TRBD1 is a possible D gene (6 bases). V dropped 1 base and J dropped 4 bases, with 8 bases sitting between them. Germline CDR1 and CDR2: GTSNPN and SVGIG (reference sequence). The CDR3 runs 13 residues. CDR3 amino acids: CAWSGGGNQPQHF. In nucleotides, the CDR3 is TGTGCCTGGAGTGGAGGGGGTAATCAGCCCCAGCATTTT.

The CDR3, as DNA: TGTGCCAGCAGCCCGGGGACTTATGAAAAACTGTTTTTT. This translates into CASSPGTYEKLFF. The gene calls are TRBV7-2 and TRBJ1-4, with a tentative D call TRBD1 (5 bases). Trimming left V 5 bases short and J 6 bases short, with 10 bases between. The germline CDR1 and CDR2 sequences are SGHTA and FQGNSA. The CDR3 consists of 13 residues.

The V gene is TRBV10-2, the J gene TRBJ2-7; 8 positions agree with TRBD2. The CDR3 is made up of 17 amino acids. Trimming at V came to 0 bases and at J to 0 bases, leaving 7 bases not matched to a gene. CDR1 WSHSY and CDR2 SAAADI come from the germline V gene. The CDR3 DNA is TGCGCCAGCAGTGAGTCGAATAGCGGGGCGTCCTCCTACGAGCAGTACGTC. This encodes CASSESNSGASSYEQYV.